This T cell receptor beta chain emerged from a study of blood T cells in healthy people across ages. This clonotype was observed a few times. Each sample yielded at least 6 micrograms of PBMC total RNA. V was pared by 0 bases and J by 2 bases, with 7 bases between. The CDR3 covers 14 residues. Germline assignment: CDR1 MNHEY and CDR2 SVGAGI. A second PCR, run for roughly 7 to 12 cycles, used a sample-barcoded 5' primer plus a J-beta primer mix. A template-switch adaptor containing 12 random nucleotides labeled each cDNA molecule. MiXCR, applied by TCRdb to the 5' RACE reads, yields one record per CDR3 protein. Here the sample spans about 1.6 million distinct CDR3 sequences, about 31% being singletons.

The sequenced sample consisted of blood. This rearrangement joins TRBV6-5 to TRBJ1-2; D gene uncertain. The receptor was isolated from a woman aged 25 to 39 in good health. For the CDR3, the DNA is TGTGCCAGCAGTTACTCGCCGCAAAACTATGGCTACACCTTC. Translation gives CASSYSPQNYGYTF.